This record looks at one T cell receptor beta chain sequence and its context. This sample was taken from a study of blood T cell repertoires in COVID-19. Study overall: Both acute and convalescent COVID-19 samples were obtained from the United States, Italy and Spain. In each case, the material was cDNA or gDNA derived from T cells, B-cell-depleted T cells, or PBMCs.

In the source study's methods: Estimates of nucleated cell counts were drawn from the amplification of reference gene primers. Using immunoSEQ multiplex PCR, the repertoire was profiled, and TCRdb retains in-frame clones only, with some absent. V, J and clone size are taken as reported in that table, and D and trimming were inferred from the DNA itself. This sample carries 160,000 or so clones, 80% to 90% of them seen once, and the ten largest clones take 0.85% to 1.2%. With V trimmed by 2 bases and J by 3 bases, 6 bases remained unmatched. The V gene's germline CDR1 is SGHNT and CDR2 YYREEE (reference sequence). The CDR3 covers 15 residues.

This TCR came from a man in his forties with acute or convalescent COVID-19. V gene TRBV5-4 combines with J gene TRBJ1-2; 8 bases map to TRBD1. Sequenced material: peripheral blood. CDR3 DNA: TGTGCCAGCAGCTTCCGGGACAGGCCCTACTATGGCTACACCTTC. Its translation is CASSFRDRPYYGYTF.